This T cell receptor (beta chain) comes out of a study of spatial heterogeneity in lung cancer. Broader study findings: Tumor mutation counts were tracked by expanded intratumoral alpha and beta TCR counts.

Time point of the sample: sample taken at primary tumor resection. Sequencing of whole RNA from tumor, nontumor lung or frozen PBMC involved no sorting. This clonotype was found many times. The antigen is undetermined. V gave up 2 bases and J gave up 6 bases, with 14 bases separating them. This CDR3 is built from 14 residues. Germline CDR1 SEHNR, CDR2 FQNEAQ (reference sequence). Using its own MiXCR run on the 5' RACE reads, TCRdb lists one record per CDR3 protein. In the table there are 13,000 or so distinct CDR3 sequences, over 5.5% of which are singletons. Specimen: lung tumor tissue, collected at surgery. This clonotype originated in a female donor with early-stage non-small cell lung cancer. The chain links TRBV7-9 to TRBJ2-7; possibly TRBD1 for D (5 bases). The CDR3, as DNA: TGTGCCAGCAGCTTAACCGCGAGCAGGGTCGAGCAGTACTTC. Translating gives CASSLTASRVEQYF. Full variable domain (outside the CDR3, taken from reference TRBV7-9 and TRBJ2-7): DTGVSQNPRHKITKRGQNVTFRCDPISEHNRLYWYRQTLGQGPEFLTYFQNEAQLEKSRLLSDRFSAERPKGSFSTLEIQRTEQGDSAMYLCASSLTASRVEQYFGPGTRLTVT.